Included here is one T cell receptor (beta chain) sequence, with context. These data are taken from a study of patients and donors after allogeneic stem cell transplantation. Germline V gene sequence: CDR1 MNHNS, CDR2 SASEGT. CDR3 length: 14 amino acids. J lost 2 bases, V lost 7 bases, and 5 bases had no gene match. TCRdb reprocessed the RT-PCR reads via MiXCR and lists one record per CDR3 protein. The profile shows about 410,000 distinct CDR3 sequences, 16% of them singletons. The V and J genes are TRBV6-1 and TRBJ2-7; 10 nucleotides align to TRBD2. This TCR came from a human donor who was either an allogeneic HSCT recipient or a stem cell or donor lymphocyte infusion donor (not recorded which). It is not recorded whose cells these are; they may come from a transplant donor. Sequencing was done on a sample of blood, either unsorted or a sorted T cell fraction (not recorded which). The CDR3 sequence: CASNRLAGPYEQYF. The CDR3 bases are TGTGCCAGCAACCGACTAGCGGGTCCCTACGAGCAGTACTTC.